Listed below are T cell receptor beta chains from one sample, sequenced in a study of shared clonotypes between healthy human individuals. Clones were read by immunoSEQ multiplex PCR, and TCRdb kept only the in-frame ones, dropping some. The sample lists some 2 million clones, approximately 95% occurring once. The sequenced sample consisted of naive CD4+ T cells sorted from blood. The origin of the receptors is a man younger than 30 in good health. Each CDR3 is given with its conserved first and last residue. The order of the fields is V gene, D gene, clone size, J gene, CDR3 protein, CDR3 DNA. D genes are given only for firm matches. The size field is filled for only some rows; it gives once, few, many or a size class.

>TRBV7-9|NA|NA|TRBJ2-5
CASSPPGHLEAQYF
TGTGCCAGCAGCCCCCCTGGACACCTCGAGGCCCAGTACTTC
>TRBV18|TRBD1|NA|TRBJ1-6
CASSPLEQGNSPLHF
TGTGCCAGCTCACCACTGGAACAGGGGAATTCACCCCTCCACTTT
>TRBV6-5|TRBD1|NA|TRBJ2-5
CASSYSGTGLSAQYF
TGTGCCAGCAGTTACTCGGGGACAGGCCTGAGTGCCCAGTACTTC
>TRBV5-1|NA|NA|TRBJ2-3
CASSLASGTTDTQYF
TGCGCCAGCAGCTTGGCGAGCGGGACAACAGATACGCAGTATTTT
>TRBV7-6|TRBD2|NA|TRBJ2-5
CASSSLAGGETQYF
TGTGCCAGCAGCTCACTAGCGGGGGGAGAGACCCAGTACTTC
>TRBV5-4|NA|NA|TRBJ1-2
CASSLAQGSYTF
TGTGCCAGCAGCTTGGCGCAGGGAAGCTACACCTTC
>TRBV15|NA|NA|TRBJ2-4
CATTAGWAKNIQYF
TGTGCCACCACGGCGGGTTGGGCCAAAAACATTCAGTACTTC
>TRBV9|NA|NA|TRBJ1-6
CASSDSFNSPLHF
TGTGCCAGCAGCGACAGTTTTAATTCACCCCTCCACTTT
>TRBV9|TRBD2|NA|TRBJ2-2
CASSVKGLAGGVVTGELFF
TGTGCCAGCAGCGTGAAGGGACTAGCGGGAGGGGTCGTCACCGGGGAGCTGTTTTTT
>TRBV27|NA|once|TRBJ2-3
CASRRGKSSTDTQYF
TGTGCCAGCAGAAGGGGGAAGTCCAGCACAGATACGCAGTATTTT
>TRBV27|NA|NA|TRBJ2-2
CASSFWGTGELFF
TGTGCCAGCAGTTTTTGGGGCACCGGGGAGCTGTTTTTT
>TRBV28|NA|NA|TRBJ1-1
CASSLSDTEAFF
TGTGCCAGCAGTTTAAGTGACACTGAAGCTTTCTTT
>TRBV6-5|TRBD1|NA|TRBJ1-2
CASSYFPGTGAGGYTF
TGTGCCAGCAGTTACTTCCCCGGGACAGGGGCTGGTGGCTACACCTTC
>TRBV7-9|NA|NA|TRBJ1-6
CASSREGSSYNSPLHF
TGTGCCAGCAGCCGAGAGGGGAGCTCCTATAATTCACCCCTCCACTTT
>TRBV7-9|NA|NA|TRBJ1-6
CASSLEGSPLHF
TGTGCCAGCAGCTTAGAAGGGTCACCCCTCCACTTT
>TRBV5-1|TRBD1|NA|TRBJ1-4
CASSLQGKNEKLFF
TGCGCCAGCAGCTTACAGGGGAAGAATGAAAAACTGTTTTTT
>TRBV20-1|NA|NA|TRBJ1-2
CSALRDYGYTF
TGCAGTGCCCTTAGGGACTATGGCTACACCTTC
>TRBV7-9|NA|NA|TRBJ1-6
CASSLGEASNSPLHF
TGTGCCAGCAGCTTAGGAGAAGCGAGTAATTCACCCCTCCACTTT
>TRBV19|NA|NA|TRBJ1-5
CASSATGTSNQPQHF
TGTGCCAGTAGTGCCACCGGGACAAGCAATCAGCCCCAGCATTTT
>TRBV4-3|TRBD2|NA|TRBJ2-1
CASSQDAVGRLSSSYNEQFF
TGCGCCAGCAGCCAAGATGCGGTCGGGAGGCTCAGTAGCTCCTACAATGAGCAGTTCTTC
>TRBV18|NA|NA|TRBJ1-1
CASSPQGRTEAFF
TGTGCCAGCTCACCACAGGGTCGAACTGAAGCTTTCTTT
>TRBV6-1|TRBD1|NA|TRBJ1-6
CASSETVGAGGSPLHF
TGTGCCAGCAGTGAAACAGTTGGGGCAGGGGGCTCACCCCTCCACTTT
>TRBV6-5|TRBD1|NA|TRBJ2-1
CASSYRTGGNEQFF
TGTGCCAGCAGTTACAGGACAGGGGGCAATGAGCAGTTCTTC
>TRBV10-3|NA|NA|TRBJ1-2
CAISGGAVDYGYTF
TGTGCCATCAGTGGAGGGGCGGTGGACTATGGCTACACCTTC
>TRBV28|NA|NA|TRBJ1-2
CASNDLQANANYGYTF
TGTGCCAGCAATGACTTACAGGCGAACGCTAACTATGGCTACACCTTC
>TRBV9|TRBD2|NA|TRBJ2-1
CASSVEDERGPKNEQFF
TGTGCCAGCAGCGTAGAGGATGAGCGGGGGCCGAAGAATGAGCAGTTCTTC
>TRBV9|NA|NA|TRBJ2-3
CASAIQPGAPLDTQYF
TGTGCCAGCGCGATCCAACCGGGAGCCCCCCTCGATACGCAGTATTTT
>TRBV30|NA|NA|TRBJ1-1
CAWSVLIDPFF
TGTGCCTGGAGTGTTCTAATAGATCCTTTCTTT
>TRBV18|NA|NA|TRBJ1-1
CASSRASPGTEAFF
TGTGCCAGCTCCCGGGCCTCCCCGGGGACTGAAGCTTTCTTT
>TRBV5-1|TRBD1|NA|TRBJ2-3
CASRELTGVVDTQYF
TGCGCCAGCAGAGAACTGACAGGGGTAGTAGATACGCAGTATTTT
>TRBV5-1|TRBD1|NA|TRBJ1-2
CASSLGQGAHGYTF
TGCGCCAGCAGCCTGGGACAGGGGGCGCATGGCTACACCTTC
>TRBV19|NA|NA|TRBJ2-5
CASSKGGGGETQYF
TGTGCCAGTAGTAAAGGGGGCGGAGGGGAGACCCAGTACTTC
>TRBV2|NA|NA|TRBJ1-6
CASDGQGSSYNSPLHF
TGTGCCAGCGATGGGCAGGGGAGCTCCTATAATTCACCCCTCCACTTT
>TRBV5-3|TRBD2|NA|TRBJ2-1
CARKGLAGYNEQFF
TGTGCCAGAAAGGGACTAGCGGGGTACAATGAGCAGTTCTTC